This TCR beta chain was sequenced in a study of cytomegalovirus exposure and HLA in healthy donors. The study's findings and limits: CMV serostatus stood as the only immune exposure information on hand. Segments of the TCR beta V type were, in most cases, productive about 87% or about 30% of the time in an earlier analysis.

V gave up 8 bases and J gave up 3 bases; unmatched junction bases: 4. The CDR3 runs 13 residues. Per the germline V gene, CDR1 is LNHDA and CDR2 is SQIVND (reference sequence). A note on this clone: The target antigen is unknown.

Healthy individuals who donated bone marrow served as the donors. The PCR contained 60 Vbeta and 13 Jbeta primers. Per the study methods: In a later analysis, 80 million or so unique TCR beta chains included roughly 11 million shared by two or more donors. Libraries were prepared by immunoSEQ multiplex PCR; TCRdb keeps only in-frame clonotypes and omits some of them. Clonal size and the V and J genes are those of that table, whereas D and trimming came from the DNA. The table for this sample gives 35,000 to 50,000 clones. Sequencing was done on a sample of PBMCs. This chain links TRBV19 with TRBJ1-2; 9 nucleotides line up with TRBD1. This clonotype was obtained from a woman aged 25 to 39 in good health and CMV-seropositive. The CDR3 nucleotides read TGTGCCAGTGAGGACAGGGGACACTATGGCTACACCTTC. Encoded protein: CASEDRGHYGYTF.